Below are 5 T cell receptor beta chains sequenced from a single sample in a study of T cell responses to AZD1222 COVID-19 vaccine. The protocol was immunoSEQ multiplex PCR, while the TCRdb copy is restricted to in-frame clones and leaves out a portion. The table lists some 95,000 clones, about nine tenths of them singletons, with 2.8% in the top ten. The starting material was peripheral blood, obtained on day 0 of MenACWY control vaccination. These receptors were obtained from an adult in good health.

The CDR3 loop is CASSYPGTGTYEQYF. The CDR3 DNA is TGTGCCAGCAGCTACCCCGGGACAGGGACTTACGAGCAGTACTTC. V is TRBV13 and J is TRBJ2-7, with 9 bases matching TRBD1. This CDR3 spans 15 amino acids. CDR1 and CDR2 (germline): PRHDT, FYEKMQ (reference sequence). Trimming cost V 4 bases and J 4 bases; bases outside gene matches: 8.

The chain carries TRBV11-2 and TRBJ1-2, with 8 bases fitting TRBD1. Germline CDR1 is SGHAT and CDR2 is FQNNGV. The CDR3 extends over 13 amino acids. The V gene end was trimmed by 5 bases and the J gene end by 5 bases; junction bases not matched to a gene: 4. The CDR3 reads CASSLGQGYGYTF. CDR3 coding DNA: TGTGCCAGCAGCCTCGGACAGGGATATGGCTACACCTTC.

This chain joins TRBV18 and TRBJ1-1; perhaps TRBD1 as D (6 bases). Germline CDR1 is KGHSH and CDR2 is LQKENI. The CDR3 is 14 residues long. V was pared by 0 bases and J by 7 bases, with 12 bases between. The CDR3 sequence is CASSPPNEGHEAFF. CDR3 nucleotides: TGTGCCAGCTCACCACCCAATGAGGGACATGAAGCTTTCTTT.

The chain combines TRBV4-1 with TRBJ1-2; perhaps TRBD1 as D (6 bases). Per the germline V gene, CDR1 is MGHRA and CDR2 is YSYEKL. This CDR3 contains 15 residues. V lost 2 bases and J 6 bases, leaving 16 bases between the germline ends. This chain's CDR3 is CASSQTGPLGHGYTF. The CDR3 bases are TGCGCCAGCAGCCAAACAGGGCCCTTGGGGCATGGCTACACCTTC.

V is TRBV7-2 and J is TRBJ1-6; D unresolved. CDR1 and CDR2 from the germline V gene are SGHTA and FQGNSA. V lost 10 bases and J 10 bases, leaving 20 bases between the germline ends. This CDR3 is built from 14 residues. The CDR3 is CAISLGNYGSPLHF. CDR3 coding DNA: TGTGCCATCTCCTTAGGGAATTACGGCTCACCCCTCCACTTT.